The source of this T cell receptor beta chain is a study of cytomegalovirus exposure and HLA in healthy donors. Trimming took 2 bases from V and 1 from J, leaving 3 bases between them. The CDR3 runs 12 residues. CDR1 is SGHNT, CDR2 YYREEE, per germline (reference sequence). The PCR ran on 60 Vbeta and 13 Jbeta primers. Assay used: immunoSEQ multiplex PCR; TCRdb lists only in-frame clones, some missing. The data contain about 200,000 clones, 70% to 80% of them singletons. The V and J genes are TRBV5-4 and TRBJ2-5; no clear D gene. This TCR was sampled from a man aged 25-45 years in good health and CMV-seronegative. Sequenced sample: PBMCs. The CDR3 DNA sequence: TGTGCCAGCAGCTTCGGCCAAGAGACCCAGTACTTC. This gives the protein CASSFGQETQYF.